This T cell receptor beta chain originates from a study of cytotoxic CD8 clonotypes in ibrutinib-treated CLL. Study results and limitations: Public clonotypes showed up rarely, and on treatment they shrank or held steady. Age-matched healthy donor levels were exceeded by baseline clonality, which tracked circulating CD8+ T-cell counts.

About this clone: Its antigen is unidentified.

Assay used: immunoSEQ multiplex PCR; TCRdb lists only in-frame clones, some missing. The data hold roughly 250,000 clones, with 60% to 75% observed a single time. The CDR3 is 13 residues long. V was clipped by 5 bases and J by 2 bases; unmatched bases: 2. Germline CDR1 reads SGHVS; CDR2 reads FNYEAQ. The sequence was collected from a human donor with chronic lymphocytic leukemia. Specimen: PBMCs, collected after 24 months of ibrutinib treatment. The chain recombines TRBV7-6 with TRBJ2-7, with 8 bases matching TRBD2. The CDR3 DNA sequence: TGTGCCAGCAGCCGGGGGGGGCCCTACGAGCAGTACTTC. Its protein product is CASSRGGPYEQYF.